Sequencing of this TCR beta chain was carried out in a study of PD-1 blockade in classical Hodgkin lymphoma. The wider study: The study gave patients nivolumab 3 mg/kg intravenously every 2 weeks.

Every patient experienced relapse after autologous stem cell transplantation, and brentuximab vedotin exposure varied. Best overall response was complete response, partial response or progressive disease in these relapsed/refractory classical Hodgkin lymphoma patients. A remark on this clone: Its antigen is still unknown.

This CDR3 comprises 16 residues. V lost 0 bases and J lost 0; bases outside the gene matches: 3. CDR1 and CDR2 from the germline V gene are SGHDT and YYEEEE. The study, taken as a whole, reports: Newly diagnosed patients had diversity similar to the baseline diversity of complete responders. Newly diagnosed patients reportedly trailed healthy donors in baseline TCR diversity.

The table came from immunoSEQ multiplex PCR; TCRdb's copy has only in-frame clones and leaves some out. The table includes about 97,000 clones, roughly 84% detected once. The material sequenced was peripheral blood mononuclear cells (PBMCs), taken at baseline. The sequence derives from a human donor with classical Hodgkin lymphoma. The J gene is TRBJ2-3, the V gene TRBV5-6; 8 bases are shared with TRBD2. The CDR3 nucleotides are TGTGCCAGCAGCTTGGAGGTAGCGGGGAGCACAGATACGCAGTATTTT. Translated, it gives CASSLEVAGSTDTQYF.